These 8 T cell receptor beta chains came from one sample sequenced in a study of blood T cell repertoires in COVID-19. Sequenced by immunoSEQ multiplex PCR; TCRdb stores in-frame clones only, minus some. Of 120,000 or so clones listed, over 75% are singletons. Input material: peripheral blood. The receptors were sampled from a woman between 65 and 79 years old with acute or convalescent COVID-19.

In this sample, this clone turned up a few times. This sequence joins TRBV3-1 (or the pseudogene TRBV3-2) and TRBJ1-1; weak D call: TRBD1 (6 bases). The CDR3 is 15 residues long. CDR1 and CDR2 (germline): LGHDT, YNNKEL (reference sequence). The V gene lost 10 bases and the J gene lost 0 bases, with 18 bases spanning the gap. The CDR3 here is CATTGTRLLNTEAFF. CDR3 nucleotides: TGTGCCACCACCGGGACACGCTTGTTGAACACTGAAGCTTTCTTT.

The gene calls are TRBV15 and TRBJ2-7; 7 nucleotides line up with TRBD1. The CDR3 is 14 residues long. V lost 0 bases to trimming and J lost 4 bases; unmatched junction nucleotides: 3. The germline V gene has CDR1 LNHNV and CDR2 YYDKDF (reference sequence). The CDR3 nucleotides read TGTGCCACCAGCAGAGATCCAGGGGGATACGAGCAGTACGTC. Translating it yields CATSRDPGGYEQYV.

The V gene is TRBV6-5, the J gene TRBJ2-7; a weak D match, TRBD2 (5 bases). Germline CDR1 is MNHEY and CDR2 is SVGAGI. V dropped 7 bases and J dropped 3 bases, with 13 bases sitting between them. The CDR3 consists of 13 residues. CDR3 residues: CASTTDGVYEQYV. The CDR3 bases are TGTGCCAGCACCACCGACGGGGTCTACGAGCAGTACGTC.

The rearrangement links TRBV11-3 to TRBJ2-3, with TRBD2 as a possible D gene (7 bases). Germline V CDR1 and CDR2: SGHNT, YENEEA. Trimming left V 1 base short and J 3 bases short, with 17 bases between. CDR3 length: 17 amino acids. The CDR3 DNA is TGTGCCAGCAGCTTAGGTACGGGGGGCGCAGTGACAGATACGCAGTATTTT. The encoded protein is CASSLGTGGAVTDTQYF.

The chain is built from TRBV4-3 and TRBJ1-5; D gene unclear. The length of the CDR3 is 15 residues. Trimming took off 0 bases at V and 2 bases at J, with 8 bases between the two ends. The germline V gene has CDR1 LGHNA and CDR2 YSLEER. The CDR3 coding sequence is TGCGCCAGCAGCCAAGACCCTGAGGGCAATCAGCCCCAGCATTTT. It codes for CASSQDPEGNQPQHF.

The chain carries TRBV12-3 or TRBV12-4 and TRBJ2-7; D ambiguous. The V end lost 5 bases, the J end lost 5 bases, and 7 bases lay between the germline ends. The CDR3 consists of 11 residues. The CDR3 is CASSRGDEQYF. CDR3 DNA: TGTGCCAGCAGTCGAGGAGACGAGCAGTACTTC.

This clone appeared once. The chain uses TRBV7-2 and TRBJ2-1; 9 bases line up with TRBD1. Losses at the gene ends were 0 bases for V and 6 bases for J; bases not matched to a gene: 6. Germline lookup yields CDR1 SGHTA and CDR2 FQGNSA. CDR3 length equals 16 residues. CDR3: CASSLAPGQGFNEQFF. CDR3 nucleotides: TGTGCCAGCAGCTTAGCCCCGGGACAGGGCTTCAATGAGCAGTTCTTC.

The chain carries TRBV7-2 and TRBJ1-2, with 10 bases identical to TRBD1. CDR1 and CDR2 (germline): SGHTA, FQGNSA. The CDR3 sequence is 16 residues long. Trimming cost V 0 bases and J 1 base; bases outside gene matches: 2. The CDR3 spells CASSLAWTGGNYGYTF. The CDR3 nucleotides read TGTGCCAGCAGCTTAGCGTGGACAGGGGGTAACTATGGCTACACCTTC.